This record looks at one T cell receptor beta chain sequence and its context. Its antigen is not identified. The data stem from a study of OX40 agonist ivuxolimab in advanced cancers. Study-wide findings and caveats: In the 0.1-3.0 mg/kg groups, partial responders showed among the lowest expansion.

Trimming shortened V by 0 bases and J by 2 bases, and 5 bases separated the two germline ends. The germline V gene has CDR1 SGHAT and CDR2 FQNNGV. This CDR3 is 13 amino acids long. Assay: immunoSEQ multiplex PCR; the TCRdb copy retains only in-frame clones and omits some. The sample holds 80,000 to 95,000 clones, about 92% seen once. This chain joins TRBV11-2 and TRBJ2-7; D unresolved. This TCR was sampled from an adult with an advanced solid tumor such as melanoma, head and neck, liver or kidney cancer. The sequenced sample was CD4+ or CD8+ T cells sorted from blood, obtained in a trial of the OX40 agonist ivuxolimab. CDR3 in amino acids: CASSLESPYEQYF. In nucleotides, the CDR3 is TGTGCCAGCAGCTTAGAATCCCCCTACGAGCAGTACTTC.